This T cell receptor beta chain is from a study of graft-versus-host responses after intestinal transplantation. General study results and limits: When patients had graft-donor T cell macrochimerism, their allografts held high graft-versus-host to host-versus-graft clonal ratios.

Tissue from the graft was processed to free its intraepithelial and lamina propria lymphocytes. Trimming shortened V by 2 bases and J by 6 bases, and 9 bases separated the two germline ends. The germline V gene has CDR1 SGHRS and CDR2 YFSETQ. The CDR3 is 13 amino acids. Profiled with immunoSEQ multiplex PCR; TCRdb holds only in-frame clones, not every one. The sample records about 15,000 clones, 70% being singletons. In this sample, this clone turned up a few times. The antigen is unknown. The specimen comprised ileum tissue, sampled just over 700 days after intestinal transplantation. The rearrangement uses TRBV5-1 and TRBJ1-5, with D unclear. This TCR derives from a human patient who received an intestinal transplant, so some T cells may come from the graft donor. DNA of the CDR3: TGCGCCAGCAGCTTTGGGAGAGGTCAGCCCCAGCATTTT. Translation: CASSFGRGQPQHF.